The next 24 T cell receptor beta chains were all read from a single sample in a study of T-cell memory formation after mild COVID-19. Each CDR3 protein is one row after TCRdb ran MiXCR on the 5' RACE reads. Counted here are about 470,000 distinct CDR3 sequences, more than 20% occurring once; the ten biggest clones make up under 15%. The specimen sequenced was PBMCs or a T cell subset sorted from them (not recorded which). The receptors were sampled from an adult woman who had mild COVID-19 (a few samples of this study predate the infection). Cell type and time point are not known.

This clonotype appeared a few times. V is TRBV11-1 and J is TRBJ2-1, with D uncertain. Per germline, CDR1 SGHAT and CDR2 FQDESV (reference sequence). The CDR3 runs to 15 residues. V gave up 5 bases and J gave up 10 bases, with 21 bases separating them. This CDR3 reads CASSPPARSGREQFF. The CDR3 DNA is TGTGCCAGCAGCCCTCCGGCCCGCTCTGGTCGAGAGCAGTTCTTC. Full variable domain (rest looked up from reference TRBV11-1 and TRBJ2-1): EAEVAQSPRYKITEKSQAVAFWCDPISGHATLYWYRQILGQGPELLVQFQDESVVDDSQLPKDRFSAERLKGVDSTLKIQPAELGDSAMYLCASSPPARSGREQFFGPGTRLTVL.

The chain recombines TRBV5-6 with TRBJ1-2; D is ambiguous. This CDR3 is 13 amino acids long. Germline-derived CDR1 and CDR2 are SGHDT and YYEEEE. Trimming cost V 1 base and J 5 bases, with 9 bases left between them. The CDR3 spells CASSLHGEYGYTF. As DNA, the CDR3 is TGTGCCAGCAGCTTGCACGGTGAATATGGCTACACCTTC.

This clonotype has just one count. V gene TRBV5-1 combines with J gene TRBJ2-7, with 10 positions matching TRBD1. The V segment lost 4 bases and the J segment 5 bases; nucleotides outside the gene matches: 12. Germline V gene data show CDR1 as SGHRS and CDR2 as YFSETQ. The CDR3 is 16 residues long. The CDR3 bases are TGCGCCAGCAGCCCACTAGGGACAGGGGATCCACACGAGCAGTACTTC. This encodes CASSPLGTGDPHEQYF.

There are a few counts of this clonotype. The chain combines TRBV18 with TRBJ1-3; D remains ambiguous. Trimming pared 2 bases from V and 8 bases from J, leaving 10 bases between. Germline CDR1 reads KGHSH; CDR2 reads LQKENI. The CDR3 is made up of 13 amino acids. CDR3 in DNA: TGTGCCAGCTCACCAACGGGCGCGGACACCATATATTTT. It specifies CASSPTGADTIYF.

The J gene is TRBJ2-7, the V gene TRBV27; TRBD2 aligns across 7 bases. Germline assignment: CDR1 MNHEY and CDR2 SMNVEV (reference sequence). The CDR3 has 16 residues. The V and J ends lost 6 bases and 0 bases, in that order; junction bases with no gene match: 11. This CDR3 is CASRRDGRSFSYEQYF. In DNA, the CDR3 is TGTGCCAGCAGAAGGGACGGGAGGTCATTCTCCTACGAGCAGTACTTC.

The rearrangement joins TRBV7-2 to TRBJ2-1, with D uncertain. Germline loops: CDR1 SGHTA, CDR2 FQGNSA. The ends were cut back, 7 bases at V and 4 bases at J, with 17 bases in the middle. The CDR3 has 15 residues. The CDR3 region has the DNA TGTGCCAGCACCACTGAAGAAGTCTATTACAATGAGCAGTTCTTC. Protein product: CASTTEEVYYNEQFF.

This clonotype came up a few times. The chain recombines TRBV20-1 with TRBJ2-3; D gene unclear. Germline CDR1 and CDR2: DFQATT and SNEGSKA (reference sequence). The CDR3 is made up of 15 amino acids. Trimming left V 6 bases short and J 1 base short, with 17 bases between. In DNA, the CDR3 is TGCAGTGCGAACCCCCCCTTCGAGGGCACAGATACGCAGTATTTT. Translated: CSANPPFEGTDTQYF.

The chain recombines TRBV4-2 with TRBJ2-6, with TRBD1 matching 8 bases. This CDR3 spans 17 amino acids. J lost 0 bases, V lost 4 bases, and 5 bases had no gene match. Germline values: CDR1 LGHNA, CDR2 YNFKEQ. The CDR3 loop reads CASSPGQGSSGANVLTF. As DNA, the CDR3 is TGTGCCAGCAGCCCCGGACAGGGAAGCTCTGGGGCCAACGTCCTGACTTTC.

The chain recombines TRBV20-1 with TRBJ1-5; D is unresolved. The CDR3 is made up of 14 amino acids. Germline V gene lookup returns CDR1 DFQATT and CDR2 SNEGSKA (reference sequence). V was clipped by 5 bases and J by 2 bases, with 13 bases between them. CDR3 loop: CSAGEGSGNQPQHF. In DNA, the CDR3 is TGCAGTGCTGGGGAGGGCTCGGGCAATCAGCCCCAGCATTTT.

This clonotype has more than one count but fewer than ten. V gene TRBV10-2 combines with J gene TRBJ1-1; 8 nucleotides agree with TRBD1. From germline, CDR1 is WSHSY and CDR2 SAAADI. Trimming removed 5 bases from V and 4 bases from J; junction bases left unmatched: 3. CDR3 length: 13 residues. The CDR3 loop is CASSTGGITEAFF. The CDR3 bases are TGCGCCAGCAGTACAGGGGGGATCACTGAAGCTTTCTTT.

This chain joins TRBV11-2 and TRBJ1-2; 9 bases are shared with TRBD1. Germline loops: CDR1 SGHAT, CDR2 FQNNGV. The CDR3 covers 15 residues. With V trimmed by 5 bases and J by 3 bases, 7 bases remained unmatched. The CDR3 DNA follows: TGTGCCAGCAGCCCGGGGACAGGGAAAGACTATGGCTACACCTTC. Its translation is CASSPGTGKDYGYTF.

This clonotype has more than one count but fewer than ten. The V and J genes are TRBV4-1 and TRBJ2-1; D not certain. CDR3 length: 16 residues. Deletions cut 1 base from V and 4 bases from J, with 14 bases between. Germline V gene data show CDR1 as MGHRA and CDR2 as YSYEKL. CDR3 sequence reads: CASSQGLARSYNEQFF. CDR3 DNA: TGCGCCAGCAGCCAAGGGTTGGCGCGGTCGTACAATGAGCAGTTCTTC.

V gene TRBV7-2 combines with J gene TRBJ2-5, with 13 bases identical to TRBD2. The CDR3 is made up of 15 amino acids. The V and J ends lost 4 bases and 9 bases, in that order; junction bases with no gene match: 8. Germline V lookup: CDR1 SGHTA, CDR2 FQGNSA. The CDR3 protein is CASSSDTSGGVSQYF. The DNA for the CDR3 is TGTGCCAGCAGCTCAGATACTAGCGGGGGGGTGTCCCAGTACTTC.

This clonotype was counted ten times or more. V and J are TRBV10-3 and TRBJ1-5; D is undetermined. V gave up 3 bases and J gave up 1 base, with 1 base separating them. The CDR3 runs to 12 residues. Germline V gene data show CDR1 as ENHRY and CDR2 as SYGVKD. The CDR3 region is CAISESNQPQHF. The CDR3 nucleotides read TGTGCCATCAGTGAAAGCAATCAGCCCCAGCATTTT.

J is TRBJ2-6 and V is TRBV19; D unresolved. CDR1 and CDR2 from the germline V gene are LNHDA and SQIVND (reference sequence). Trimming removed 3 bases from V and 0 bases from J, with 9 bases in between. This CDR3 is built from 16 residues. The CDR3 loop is CASSIGRRSGANVLTF. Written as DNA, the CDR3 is TGTGCCAGTAGTATCGGGCGGCGCTCTGGGGCCAACGTCCTGACTTTC.

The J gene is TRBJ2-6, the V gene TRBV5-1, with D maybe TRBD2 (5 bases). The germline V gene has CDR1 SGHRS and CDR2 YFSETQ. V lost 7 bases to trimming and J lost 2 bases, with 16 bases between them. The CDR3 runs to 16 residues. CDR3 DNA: TGCGCCAGCTCGTCCGCGGGTGGCCCTGGGGCCAACGTCCTGACTTTC. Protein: CASSSAGGPGANVLTF.

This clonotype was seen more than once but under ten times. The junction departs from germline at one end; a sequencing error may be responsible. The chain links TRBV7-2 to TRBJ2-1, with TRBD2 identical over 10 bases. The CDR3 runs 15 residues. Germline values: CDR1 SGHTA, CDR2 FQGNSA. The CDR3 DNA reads TGTGCAAGCAGGTCGTGGGCTAGCGGGAGTCGTGAGCAGTTCTTC. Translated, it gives CASRSWASGSREQFF.

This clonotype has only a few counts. In DNA, the CDR3 is TGTGCCATCAGTGGGGCGTCTTACGAGCAGTACTTC. As protein: CAISGASYEQYF. The chain uses TRBV10-3 and TRBJ2-7, with D unclear. Germline V lookup: CDR1 ENHRY, CDR2 SYGVKD. Trimming cost V 4 bases and J 4 bases, with 8 bases left between them. The CDR3 is made up of 12 amino acids.

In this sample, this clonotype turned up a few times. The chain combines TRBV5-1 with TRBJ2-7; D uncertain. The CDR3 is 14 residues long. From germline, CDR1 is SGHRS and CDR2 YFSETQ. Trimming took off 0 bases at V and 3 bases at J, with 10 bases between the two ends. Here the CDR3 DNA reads TGCGCCAGCAGCTTGGGCGTCACGAGCTACGAGCAGTACTTC. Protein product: CASSLGVTSYEQYF.

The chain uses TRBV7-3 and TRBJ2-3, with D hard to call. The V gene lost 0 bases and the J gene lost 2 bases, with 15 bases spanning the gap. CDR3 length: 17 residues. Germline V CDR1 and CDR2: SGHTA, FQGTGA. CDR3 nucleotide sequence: TGTGCCAGCAGCTTAACGTCTAGTCTCACGAACACAGATACGCAGTATTTT. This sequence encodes CASSLTSSLTNTDTQYF.

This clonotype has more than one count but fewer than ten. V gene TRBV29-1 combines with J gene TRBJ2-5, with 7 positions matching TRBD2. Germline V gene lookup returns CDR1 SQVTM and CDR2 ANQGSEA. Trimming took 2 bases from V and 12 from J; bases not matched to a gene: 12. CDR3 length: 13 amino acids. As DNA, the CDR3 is TGCAGCGTTGAACGGACTAGAGGCACGCAAGAGTACTTC. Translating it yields CSVERTRGTQEYF.

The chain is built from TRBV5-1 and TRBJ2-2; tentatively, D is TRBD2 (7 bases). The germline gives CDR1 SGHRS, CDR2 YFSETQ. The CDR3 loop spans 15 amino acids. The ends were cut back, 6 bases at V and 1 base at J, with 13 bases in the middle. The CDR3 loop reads CASTPRGRNTGELFF. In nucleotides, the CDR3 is TGCGCCAGCACCCCGCGGGGGCGGAACACCGGGGAGCTGTTTTTT.

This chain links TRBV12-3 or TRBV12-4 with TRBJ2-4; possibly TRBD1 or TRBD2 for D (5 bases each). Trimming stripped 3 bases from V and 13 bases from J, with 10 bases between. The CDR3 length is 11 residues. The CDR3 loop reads CASSFGAAQYF. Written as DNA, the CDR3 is TGTGCCAGCAGTTTCGGGGCGGCCCAGTACTTC.

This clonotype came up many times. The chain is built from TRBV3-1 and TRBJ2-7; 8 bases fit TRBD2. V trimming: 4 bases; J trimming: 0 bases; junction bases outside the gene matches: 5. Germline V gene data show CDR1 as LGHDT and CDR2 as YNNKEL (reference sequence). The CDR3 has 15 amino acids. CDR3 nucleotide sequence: TGTGCCAGCAGCCCTTCCGGGACTAGCTCCTACGAGCAGTACTTC. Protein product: CASSPSGTSSYEQYF.